The TCR beta chain described here comes from a study of blood T cell repertoires in COVID-19. Study information: The United States, Italy and Spain supplied acute and convalescent COVID-19 samples.

Sequencing used immunoSEQ multiplex PCR; TCRdb keeps in-frame clones, though not all of them. The data show about 47,000 clones, 65% to 85% seen once. The CDR3 has 14 residues. In germline, CDR1 is LGHDT, CDR2 YNNKEL (reference sequence). J was trimmed by 9 bases and V by 4 bases; bases with no gene match: 4. The rearrangement uses TRBV3-1 (or the pseudogene TRBV3-2) and TRBJ2-1; 12 bases map to TRBD2. The sample taken for sequencing was peripheral blood. This sequence was found in a man aged 50-59 years with acute or convalescent COVID-19. The CDR3 region is CASSPGLAGFEQFF. The DNA for the CDR3 is TGTGCCAGCAGCCCCGGACTAGCGGGGTTTGAGCAGTTCTTC.